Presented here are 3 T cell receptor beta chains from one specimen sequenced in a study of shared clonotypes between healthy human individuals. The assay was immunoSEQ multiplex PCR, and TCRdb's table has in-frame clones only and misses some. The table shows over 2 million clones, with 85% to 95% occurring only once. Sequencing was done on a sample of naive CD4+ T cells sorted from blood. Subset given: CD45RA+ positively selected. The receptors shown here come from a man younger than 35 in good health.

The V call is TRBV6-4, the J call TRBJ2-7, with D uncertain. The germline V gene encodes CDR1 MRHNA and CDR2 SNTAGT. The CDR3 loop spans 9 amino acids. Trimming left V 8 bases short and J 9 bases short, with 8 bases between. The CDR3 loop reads CASPLSQYF. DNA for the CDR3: TGTGCCAGCCCCCTCTCGCAGTACTTC.

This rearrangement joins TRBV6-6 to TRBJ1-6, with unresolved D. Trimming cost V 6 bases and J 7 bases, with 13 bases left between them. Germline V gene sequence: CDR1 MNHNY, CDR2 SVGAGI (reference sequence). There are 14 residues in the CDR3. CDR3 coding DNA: TGTGCCAGCAGCTTGCATATGGGGAATTCACCCCTCCACTTT. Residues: CASSLHMGNSPLHF.

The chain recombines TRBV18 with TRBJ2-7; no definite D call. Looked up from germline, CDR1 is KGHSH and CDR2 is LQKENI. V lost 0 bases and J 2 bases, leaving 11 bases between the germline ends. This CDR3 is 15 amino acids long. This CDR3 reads CASSPPMGFPYEQYF. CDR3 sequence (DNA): TGTGCCAGCTCACCACCGATGGGATTCCCCTACGAGCAGTACTTC.